Given below is one T cell receptor beta chain in context. This could be a read error, since a much larger clone is one nucleotide away. This sample is part of a study of molecular identifiers for immune sequencing clone quantification. MiXCR was run by TCRdb on the PCR reads, yielding one entry per CDR3 protein. The sample records 400,000 to 600,000 distinct CDR3 sequences, less than 30% being singletons. CDR3 length: 14 residues. Germline V lookup: CDR1 SGHDN, CDR2 FVKESK. Libraries used about 18,000 to 1,000,000 sorted naive CD8 T cells and 10%, 30% or 50% RNA input. Source material: naive CD8+ T cells from blood, with Jurkat cell RNA spiked in. Subset reported: FACS-sorted CD8+CD4-CCR7+CD45RA+ naive T cells. This chain links TRBV14 with TRBJ2-3; D possibly corresponds to TRBD2 (5 bases). The receptor was isolated from a human donor in good health. Some libraries in this study had Jurkat cell RNA spiked in. In DNA form, the CDR3 reads TGTGCCAGCAGCTTACTCAGCGGAACAGATGCGCAGTATTTT. Encoded protein: CASSLLSGTDAQYF.